This T cell receptor (beta chain) is drawn from a study of blood T cells in healthy people across ages. Overall study findings and caveats: There was a strong correlation between TCR beta diversity and naive T cell percentage. Among T cells, TCR beta diversity per million cells dropped roughly linearly as age rose. When set beside aged donors, long-lived donors presented more naive CD4+ cells and higher diversity.

CDR1 MDHEN and CDR2 SYDVKM come from the germline V gene. This CDR3 contains 14 residues. The second PCR ran roughly 6 to 11 cycles with a sample-barcoded 5' primer and J-beta primers. MiXCR, run by TCRdb on the 5' RACE reads, gives a single entry per CDR3 protein. The top ten clones hold about a fifth of a sample with a few hundred thousand distinct CDR3 sequences, about 26% of them seen once. A word on this clonotype: The antigen is not known.

The authors drew 8.5 to 10 milliliters of peripheral blood from each donor. Sequencing was performed on blood. This sequence was found in a woman in her 70s in good health. V is TRBV28 and J is TRBJ2-1, with 7 positions matching TRBD1. The DNA end is a closer match to TRBJ2-7, so the J assignment may be wrong. The chain's CDR3 is CASSLQGQPYEQYF. In nucleotides, the CDR3 is TGTGCCAGCAGTTTACAGGGACAGCCCTACGAGCAGTACTTC.